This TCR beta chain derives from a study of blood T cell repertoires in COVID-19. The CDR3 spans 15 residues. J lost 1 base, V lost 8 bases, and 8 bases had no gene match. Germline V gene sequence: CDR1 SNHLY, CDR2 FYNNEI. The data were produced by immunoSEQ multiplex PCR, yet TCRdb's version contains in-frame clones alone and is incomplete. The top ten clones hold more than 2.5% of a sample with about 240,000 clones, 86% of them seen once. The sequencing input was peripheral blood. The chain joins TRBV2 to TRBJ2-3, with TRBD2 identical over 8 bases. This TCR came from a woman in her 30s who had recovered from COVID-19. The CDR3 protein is CASGGKAGGTDTQYF. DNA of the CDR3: TGTGCCAGCGGAGGTAAAGCGGGGGGCACAGATACGCAGTATTTT.